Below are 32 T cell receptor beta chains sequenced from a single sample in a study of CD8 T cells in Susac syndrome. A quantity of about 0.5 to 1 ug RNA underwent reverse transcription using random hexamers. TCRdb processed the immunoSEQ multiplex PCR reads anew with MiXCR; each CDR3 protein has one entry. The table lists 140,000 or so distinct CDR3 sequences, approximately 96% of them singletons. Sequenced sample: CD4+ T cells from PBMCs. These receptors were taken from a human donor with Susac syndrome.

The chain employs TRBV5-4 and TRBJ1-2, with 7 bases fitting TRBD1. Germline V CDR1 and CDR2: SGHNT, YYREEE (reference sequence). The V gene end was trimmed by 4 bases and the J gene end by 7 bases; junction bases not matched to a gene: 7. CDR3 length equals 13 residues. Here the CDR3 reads CASSIDREVGYTF. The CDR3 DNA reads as TGTGCCAGCAGCATCGACAGGGAGGTTGGCTACACCTTC. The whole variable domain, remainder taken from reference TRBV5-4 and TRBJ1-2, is ETGVTQSPTHLIKTRGQQVTLRCSSQSGHNTVSWYQQALGQGPQFIFQYYREEENGRGNFPPRFSGLQFPNYSSELNVNALELDDSALYLCASSIDREVGYTFGSGTRLTVV.

The DNA for the CDR3 is TGTGCCAGCAGCGTAACGGGTCAGCCCCAGCATTTT. It encodes CASSVTGQPQHF. The chain carries TRBV3-1 and TRBJ1-5; D is unresolved. V was trimmed by 5 bases and J by 6 bases, leaving 8 bases between them. The length of the CDR3 is 12 residues. Germline V gene sequence: CDR1 LGHDT, CDR2 YNNKEL (reference sequence).

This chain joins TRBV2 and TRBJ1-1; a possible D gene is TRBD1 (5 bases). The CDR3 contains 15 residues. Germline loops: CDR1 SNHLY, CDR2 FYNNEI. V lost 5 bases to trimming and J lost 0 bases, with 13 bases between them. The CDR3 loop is CASSSNRQLNTEAFF. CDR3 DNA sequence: TGTGCCAGCAGTTCGAACCGACAGCTGAACACTGAAGCTTTCTTT.

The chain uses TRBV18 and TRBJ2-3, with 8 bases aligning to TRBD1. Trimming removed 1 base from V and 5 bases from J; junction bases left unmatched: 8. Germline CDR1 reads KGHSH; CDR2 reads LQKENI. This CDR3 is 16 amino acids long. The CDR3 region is CASSPRLGQGGDTQYF. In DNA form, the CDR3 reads TGTGCCAGCTCACCACGGCTAGGACAGGGAGGAGATACGCAGTATTTT.

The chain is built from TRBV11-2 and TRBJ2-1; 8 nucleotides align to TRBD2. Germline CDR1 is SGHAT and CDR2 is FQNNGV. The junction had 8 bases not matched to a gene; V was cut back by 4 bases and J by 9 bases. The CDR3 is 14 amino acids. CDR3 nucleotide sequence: TGTGCCAGCAGCTCTGGCGGGAGGAAGGCTGAGCAGTTCTTC. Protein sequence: CASSSGGRKAEQFF.

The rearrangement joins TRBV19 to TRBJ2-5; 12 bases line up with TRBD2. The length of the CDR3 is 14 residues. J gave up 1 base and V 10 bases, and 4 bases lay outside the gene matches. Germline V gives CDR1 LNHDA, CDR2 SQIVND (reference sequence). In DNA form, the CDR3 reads TGTGCCACCGGGACTAGCGGGTTCCAAGAGACCCAGTACTTC. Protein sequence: CATGTSGFQETQYF.

CDR3 nucleotide sequence: TGCGCCAGCCGTACGGACAGGGGGCAGAACACTGAAGCTTTCTTT. Its protein product is CASRTDRGQNTEAFF. This sequence joins TRBV4-1 and TRBJ1-1; 11 bases are a match to TRBD1. With V trimmed by 8 bases and J by 1 base, 6 bases remained unmatched. This CDR3 spans 15 amino acids. Germline V CDR1 and CDR2: MGHRA, YSYEKL.

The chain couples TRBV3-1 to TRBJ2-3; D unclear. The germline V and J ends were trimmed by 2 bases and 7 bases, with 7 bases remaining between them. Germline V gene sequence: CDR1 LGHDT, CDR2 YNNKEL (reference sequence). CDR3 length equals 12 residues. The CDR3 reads CASSQRFYTQYF. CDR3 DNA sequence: TGTGCCAGCAGCCAACGCTTTTATACGCAGTATTTT.

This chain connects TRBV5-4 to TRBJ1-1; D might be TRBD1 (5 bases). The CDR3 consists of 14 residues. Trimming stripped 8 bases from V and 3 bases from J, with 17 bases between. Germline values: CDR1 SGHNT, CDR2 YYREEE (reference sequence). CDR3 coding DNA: TGTGCCAGTACCCTTAGGGGAGCGGACACTGAAGCTTTCTTT. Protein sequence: CASTLRGADTEAFF.

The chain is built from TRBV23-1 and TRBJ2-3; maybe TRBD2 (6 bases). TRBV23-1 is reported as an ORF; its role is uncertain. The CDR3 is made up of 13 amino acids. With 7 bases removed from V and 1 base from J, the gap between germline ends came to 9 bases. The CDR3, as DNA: TGCGCCAGCATTAAGCGGGGCACAGATACGCAGTATTTT. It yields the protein CASIKRGTDTQYF.

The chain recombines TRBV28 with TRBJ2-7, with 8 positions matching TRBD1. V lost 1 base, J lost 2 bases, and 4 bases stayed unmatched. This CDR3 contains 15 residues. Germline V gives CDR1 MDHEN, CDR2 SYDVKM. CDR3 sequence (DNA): TGTGCCAGCAGTTTATCTGCAGGGGGCACCTACGAGCAGTACTTC. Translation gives CASSLSAGGTYEQYF.

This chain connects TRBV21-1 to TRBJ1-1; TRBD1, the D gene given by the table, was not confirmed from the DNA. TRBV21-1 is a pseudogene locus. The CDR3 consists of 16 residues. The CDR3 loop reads CASTLGHGFNYTEAFF. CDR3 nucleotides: TGTGCCAGCACCCTGGGGCATGGTTTCAATTACACTGAAGCTTTCTTT.

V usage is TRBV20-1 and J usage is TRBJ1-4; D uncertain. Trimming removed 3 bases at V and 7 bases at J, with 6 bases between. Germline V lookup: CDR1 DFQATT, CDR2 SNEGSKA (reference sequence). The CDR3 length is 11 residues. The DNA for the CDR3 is TGCAGTGCTAGCGGCCTTGAAAAACTGTTTTTT. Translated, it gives CSASGLEKLFF.

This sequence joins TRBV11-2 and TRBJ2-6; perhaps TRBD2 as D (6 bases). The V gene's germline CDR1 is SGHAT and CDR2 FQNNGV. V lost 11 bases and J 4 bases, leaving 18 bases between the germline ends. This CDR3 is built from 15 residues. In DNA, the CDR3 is TGTGCCGGCCACGGGAGCCGGGCGGGGGCCAACGTCCTGACTTTC. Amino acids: CAGHGSRAGANVLTF.

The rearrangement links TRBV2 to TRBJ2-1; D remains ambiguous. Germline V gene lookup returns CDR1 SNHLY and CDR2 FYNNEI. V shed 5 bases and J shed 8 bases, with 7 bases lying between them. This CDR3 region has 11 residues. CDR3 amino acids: CASSLRYEQFF. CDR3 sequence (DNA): TGTGCCAGCAGTCTTCGATATGAGCAGTTCTTC.

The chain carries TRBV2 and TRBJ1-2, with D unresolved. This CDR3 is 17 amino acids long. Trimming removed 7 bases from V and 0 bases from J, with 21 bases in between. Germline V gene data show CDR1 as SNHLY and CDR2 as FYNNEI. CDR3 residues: CASTPGRLELANYGYTF. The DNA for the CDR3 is TGTGCCAGCACCCCGGGCAGACTTGAATTAGCTAACTATGGCTACACCTTC.

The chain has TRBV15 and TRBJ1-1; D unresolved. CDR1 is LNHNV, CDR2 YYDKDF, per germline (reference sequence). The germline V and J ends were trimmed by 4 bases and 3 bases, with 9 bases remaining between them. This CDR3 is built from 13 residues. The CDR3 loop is CATSKEAYTEAFF. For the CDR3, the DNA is TGTGCCACCAGCAAAGAGGCGTACACTGAAGCTTTCTTT.

The CDR3 DNA sequence: TGTGCCAGCAGCTTAAGCCTACCCACCGGGGAGCTGTTTTTT. Translation: CASSLSLPTGELFF. V is TRBV7-3 and J is TRBJ2-2; D is unresolved. V was pared by 1 base and J by 4 bases, with 7 bases between. Germline V gene sequence: CDR1 SGHTA, CDR2 FQGTGA. The CDR3 has 14 amino acids.

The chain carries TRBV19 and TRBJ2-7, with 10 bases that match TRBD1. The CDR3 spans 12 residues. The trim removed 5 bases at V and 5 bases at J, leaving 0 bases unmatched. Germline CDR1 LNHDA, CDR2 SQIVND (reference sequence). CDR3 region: CASSGTGDEQYF. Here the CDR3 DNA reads TGTGCCAGTAGTGGGACAGGGGACGAGCAGTACTTC.

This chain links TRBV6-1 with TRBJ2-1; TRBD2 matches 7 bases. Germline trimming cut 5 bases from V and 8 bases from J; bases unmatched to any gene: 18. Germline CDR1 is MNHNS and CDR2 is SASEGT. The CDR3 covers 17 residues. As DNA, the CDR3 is TGTGCCAGCAGTCCCCTGGGAGGGGATCGAGGTAGAGATGAGCAGTTCTTC. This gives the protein CASSPLGGDRGRDEQFF.

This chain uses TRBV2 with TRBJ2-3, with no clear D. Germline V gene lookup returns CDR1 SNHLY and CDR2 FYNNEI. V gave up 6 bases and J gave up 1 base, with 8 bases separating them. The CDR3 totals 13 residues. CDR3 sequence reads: CASRTERTDTQYF. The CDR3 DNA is TGTGCCAGCAGGACTGAGCGCACAGATACGCAGTATTTT.

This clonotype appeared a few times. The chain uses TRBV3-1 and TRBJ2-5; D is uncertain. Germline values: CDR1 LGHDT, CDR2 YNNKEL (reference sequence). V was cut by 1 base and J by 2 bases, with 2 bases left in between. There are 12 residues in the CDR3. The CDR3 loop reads CASSQVQETQYF. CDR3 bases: TGTGCCAGCAGCCAAGTTCAAGAGACCCAGTACTTC.

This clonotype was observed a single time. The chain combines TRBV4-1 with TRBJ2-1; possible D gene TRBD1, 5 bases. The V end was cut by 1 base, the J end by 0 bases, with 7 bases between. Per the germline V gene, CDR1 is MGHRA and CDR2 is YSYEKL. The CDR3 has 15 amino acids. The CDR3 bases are TGCGCCAGCAGCCAAGCAGGGATCTCCTACAATGAGCAGTTCTTC. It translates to CASSQAGISYNEQFF.

CDR3 residues: CASSAWTGSDVTQYF. Written as DNA, the CDR3 is TGTGCCAGCAGCGCCTGGACTGGATCGGATGTAACCCAGTACTTC. The chain is built from TRBV11-2 and TRBJ2-5; a possible D gene is TRBD2 (5 bases). V was pared by 5 bases and J by 8 bases, with 21 bases between. Germline loops: CDR1 SGHAT, CDR2 FQNNGV. The CDR3 has 15 amino acids.

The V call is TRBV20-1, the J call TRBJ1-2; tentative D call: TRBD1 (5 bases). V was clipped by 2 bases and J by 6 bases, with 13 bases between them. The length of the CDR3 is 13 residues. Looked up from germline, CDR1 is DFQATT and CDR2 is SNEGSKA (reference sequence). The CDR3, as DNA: TGCAGTGCTAGAAGGGGACCTTTGCATGGCTACACCTTC. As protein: CSARRGPLHGYTF.

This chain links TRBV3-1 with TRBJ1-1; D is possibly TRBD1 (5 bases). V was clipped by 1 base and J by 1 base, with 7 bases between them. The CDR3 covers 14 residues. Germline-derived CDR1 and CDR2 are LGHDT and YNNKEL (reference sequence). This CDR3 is CASSQAGTNTEAFF. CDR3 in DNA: TGTGCCAGCAGCCAAGCGGGGACGAACACTGAAGCTTTCTTT.

CDR3 in amino acids: CASSSRKTGGSRNQPQHF. In DNA form, the CDR3 reads TGTGCCAGCAGTTCGCGGAAAACAGGGGGCAGTCGCAATCAGCCCCAGCATTTT. V and J are TRBV28 and TRBJ1-5; 9 bases map to TRBD1. The CDR3 has 18 amino acids. In germline, CDR1 is MDHEN, CDR2 SYDVKM. The trim removed 4 bases at V and 2 bases at J, leaving 12 bases unmatched.

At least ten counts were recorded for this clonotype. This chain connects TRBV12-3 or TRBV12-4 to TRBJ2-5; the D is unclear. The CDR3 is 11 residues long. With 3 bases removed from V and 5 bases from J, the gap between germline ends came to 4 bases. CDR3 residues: CASSFGETQYF. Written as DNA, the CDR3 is TGTGCCAGCAGTTTCGGGGAGACCCAGTACTTC.

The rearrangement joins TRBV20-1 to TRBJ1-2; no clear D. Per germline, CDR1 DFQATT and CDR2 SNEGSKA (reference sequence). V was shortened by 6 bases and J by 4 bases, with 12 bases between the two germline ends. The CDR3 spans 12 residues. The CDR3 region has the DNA TGCAGTGCGACCGGGGTCGGCTATGGCTACACCTTC. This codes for CSATGVGYGYTF.

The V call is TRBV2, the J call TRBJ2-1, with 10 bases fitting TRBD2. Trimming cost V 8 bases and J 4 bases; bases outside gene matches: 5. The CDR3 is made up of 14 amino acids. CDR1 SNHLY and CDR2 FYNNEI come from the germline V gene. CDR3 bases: TGTGCCAGCTCTAGCGGGGGCCCGTACAATGAGCAGTTCTTC. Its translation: CASSSGGPYNEQFF. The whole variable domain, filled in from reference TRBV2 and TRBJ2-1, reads EPEVTQTPSHQVTQMGQEVILRCVPISNHLYFYWYRQILGQKVEFLVSFYNNEISEKSEIFDDQFSVERPDGSNFTLKIRSTKLEDSAMYFCASSSGGPYNEQFFGPGTRLTVL.

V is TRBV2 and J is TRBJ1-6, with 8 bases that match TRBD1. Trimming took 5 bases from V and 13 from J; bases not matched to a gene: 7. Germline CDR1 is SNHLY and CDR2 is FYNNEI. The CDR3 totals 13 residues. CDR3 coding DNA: TGTGCCAGCAGTAGGGACAGGTCCTCCCCCCTCCACTTT. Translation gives CASSRDRSSPLHF. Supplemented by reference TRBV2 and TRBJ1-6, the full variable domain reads EPEVTQTPSHQVTQMGQEVILRCVPISNHLYFYWYRQILGQKVEFLVSFYNNEISEKSEIFDDQFSVERPDGSNFTLKIRSTKLEDSAMYFCASSRDRSSPLHFGNGTRLTVT.

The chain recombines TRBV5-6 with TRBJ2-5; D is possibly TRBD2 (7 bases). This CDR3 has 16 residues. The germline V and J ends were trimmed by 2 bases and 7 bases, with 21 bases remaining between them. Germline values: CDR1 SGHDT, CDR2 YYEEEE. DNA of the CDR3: TGTGCCAGCAGCTTTGGGGGGGCGGTGGGTTCGCGGACCCAGTACTTC. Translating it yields CASSFGGAVGSRTQYF.